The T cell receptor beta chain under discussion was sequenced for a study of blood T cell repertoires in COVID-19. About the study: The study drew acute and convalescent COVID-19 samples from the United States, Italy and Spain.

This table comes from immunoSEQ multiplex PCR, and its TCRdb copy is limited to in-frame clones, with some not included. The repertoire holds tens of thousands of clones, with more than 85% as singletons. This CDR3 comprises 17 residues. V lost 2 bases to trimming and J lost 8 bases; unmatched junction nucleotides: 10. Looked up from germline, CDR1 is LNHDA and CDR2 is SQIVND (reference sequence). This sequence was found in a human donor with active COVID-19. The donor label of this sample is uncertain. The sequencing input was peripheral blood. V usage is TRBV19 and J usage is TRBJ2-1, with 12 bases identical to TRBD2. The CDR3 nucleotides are TGTGCCAGTAGTATACGAATGACTAGCGGGAGCTTGGATGAGCAGTTCTTC. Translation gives CASSIRMTSGSLDEQFF.